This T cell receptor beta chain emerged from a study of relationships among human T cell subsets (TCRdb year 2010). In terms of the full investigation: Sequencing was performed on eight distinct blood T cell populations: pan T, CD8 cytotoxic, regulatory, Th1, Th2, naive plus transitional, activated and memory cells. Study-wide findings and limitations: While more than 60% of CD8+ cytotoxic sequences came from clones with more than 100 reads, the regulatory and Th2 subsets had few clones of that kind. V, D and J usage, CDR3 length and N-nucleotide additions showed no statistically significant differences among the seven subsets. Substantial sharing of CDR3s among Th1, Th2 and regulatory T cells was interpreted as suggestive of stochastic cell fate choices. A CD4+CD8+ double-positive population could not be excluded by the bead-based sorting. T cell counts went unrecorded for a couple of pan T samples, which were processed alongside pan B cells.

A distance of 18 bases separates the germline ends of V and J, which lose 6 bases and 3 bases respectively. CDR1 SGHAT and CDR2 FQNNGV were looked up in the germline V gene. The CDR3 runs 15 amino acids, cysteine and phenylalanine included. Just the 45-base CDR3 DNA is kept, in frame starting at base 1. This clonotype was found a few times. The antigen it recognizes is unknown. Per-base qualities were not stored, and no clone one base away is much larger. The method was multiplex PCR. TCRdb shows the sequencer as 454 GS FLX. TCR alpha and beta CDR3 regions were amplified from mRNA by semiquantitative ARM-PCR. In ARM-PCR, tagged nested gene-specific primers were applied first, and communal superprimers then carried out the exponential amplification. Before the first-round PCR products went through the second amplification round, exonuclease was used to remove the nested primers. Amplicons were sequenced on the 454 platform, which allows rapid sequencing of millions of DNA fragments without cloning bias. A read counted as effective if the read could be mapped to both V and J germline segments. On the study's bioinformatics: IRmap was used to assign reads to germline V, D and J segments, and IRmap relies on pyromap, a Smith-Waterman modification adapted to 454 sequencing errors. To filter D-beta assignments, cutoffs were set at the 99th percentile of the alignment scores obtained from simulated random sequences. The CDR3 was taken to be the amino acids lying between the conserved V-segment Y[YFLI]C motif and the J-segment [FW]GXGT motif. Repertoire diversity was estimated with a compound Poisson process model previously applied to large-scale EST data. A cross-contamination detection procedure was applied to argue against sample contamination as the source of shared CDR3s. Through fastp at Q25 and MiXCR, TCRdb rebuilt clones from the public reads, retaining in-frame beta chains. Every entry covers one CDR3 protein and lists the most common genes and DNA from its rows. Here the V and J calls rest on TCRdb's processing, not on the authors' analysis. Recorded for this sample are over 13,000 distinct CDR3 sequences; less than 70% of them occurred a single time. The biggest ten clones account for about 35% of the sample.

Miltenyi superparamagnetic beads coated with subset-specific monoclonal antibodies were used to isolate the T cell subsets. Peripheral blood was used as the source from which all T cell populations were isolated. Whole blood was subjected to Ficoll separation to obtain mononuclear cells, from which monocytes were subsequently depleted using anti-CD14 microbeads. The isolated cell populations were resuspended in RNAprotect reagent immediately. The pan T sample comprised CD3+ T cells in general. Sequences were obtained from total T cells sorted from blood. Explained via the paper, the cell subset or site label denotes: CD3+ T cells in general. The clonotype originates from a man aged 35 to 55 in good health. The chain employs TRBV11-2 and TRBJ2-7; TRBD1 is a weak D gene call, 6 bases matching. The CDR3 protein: CASRELRGPIYEQYF. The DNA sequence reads TGTGCCAGCAGAGAGCTCAGGGGTCCCATCTACGAGCAGTACTTC. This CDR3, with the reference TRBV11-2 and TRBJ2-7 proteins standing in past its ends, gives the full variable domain EAGVAQSPRYKIIEKRQSVAFWCNPISGHATLYWYQQILGQGPKLLIQFQNNGVVDDSQLPKDRFSAERLKGVDSTLKIQPAKLEDSAVYLCASRELRGPIYEQYFGPGTRLTVT.